The clone carrying this TCR beta chain is a singleton in its sample. A read error may produce the germline difference seen at one junction end. This sample is part of a study of blood T cell repertoires in COVID-19. The overall study: The United States, Italy and Spain were the sources of the acute and convalescent COVID-19 samples.

Data came from immunoSEQ multiplex PCR; TCRdb stores just in-frame clones and leaves some out. The profile covers 100,000 or so clones, with roughly nine tenths appearing a single time and roughly 0.97% taken by the ten largest. The sample comprised peripheral blood. The sequence was obtained from a man in his fifties or sixties with acute or convalescent COVID-19.

The chain's CDR3 is CATRSQFF. DNA for the CDR3: TGTGCCACCAGATCACAATTTTTT. The chain employs TRBV12-3 or TRBV12-4 and TRBJ1-1; the D is unclear. The CDR3 has 8 amino acids.